The 27 T cell receptor beta chains below all came from one sample that was sequenced in a study of technical replicates of blood from a few donors. Here immunoSEQ multiplex PCR was the method, and the copy in TCRdb shows in-frame clones only, minus some. The table records approximately 81,000 clones, just over 95% of them present only once. Sequenced: T cells isolated from PBMCs. Every receptor here comes from a human donor in good health.

The chain couples TRBV12-5 to TRBJ2-1, with 13 bases identical to TRBD2. Trimming cost V 5 bases and J 6 bases; bases outside gene matches: 7. The CDR3 length is 16 residues. Germline CDR1 and CDR2: LGHNT and FRNRAP. CDR3 region: CASGPGTSGISNEQFF. CDR3 bases: TGTGCTAGTGGTCCCGGGACTAGCGGGATAAGCAATGAGCAGTTCTTC.

This CDR3 is CASSHGTGQETQYF. The CDR3 region has the DNA TGTGCCAGCAGTCATGGGACAGGACAAGAGACCCAGTACTTC. The V gene is TRBV6-1, the J gene TRBJ2-5; 8 nucleotides agree with TRBD1. The length of the CDR3 is 14 residues. The V gene end was trimmed by 5 bases and the J gene end by 2 bases; junction bases not matched to a gene: 4. Germline CDR1 is MNHNS and CDR2 is SASEGT.

The chain joins TRBV19 to TRBJ1-5, with D uncertain. Germline CDR1 LNHDA, CDR2 SQIVND (reference sequence). The CDR3 sequence is 14 residues long. The V gene lost 1 base and the J gene lost 1 base, with 5 bases spanning the gap. CDR3 sequence reads: CASSIGPSNQPQHF. In nucleotides, the CDR3 is TGTGCCAGTAGTATAGGTCCAAGCAATCAGCCCCAGCATTTT.

The chain links TRBV19 to TRBJ2-7; D is ambiguous. Trimming took 1 base from V and 5 from J, leaving 6 bases between them. CDR3 size: 12 residues. Germline CDR1 is LNHDA and CDR2 is SQIVND (reference sequence). As DNA, the CDR3 is TGTGCCAGTAGTATAGGAGGAAACGAGCAGTACTTC. Amino acid sequence: CASSIGGNEQYF.

The V call is TRBV5-6, the J call TRBJ2-1, with 8 bases matching TRBD1. Germline values: CDR1 SGHDT, CDR2 YYEEEE. The CDR3 loop spans 14 amino acids. V gave up 5 bases and J gave up 1 base; unmatched junction bases: 2. The CDR3 region is CASRQGASYNEQFF. The CDR3 DNA is TGTGCCAGCAGGCAGGGGGCATCCTACAATGAGCAGTTCTTC.

This chain uses TRBV11-1 with TRBJ2-7; TRBD2 agrees at 9 bases. After removal of 6 bases from V and 6 bases from J, the junction contained 12 bases not matched to a gene. Germline V gene data show CDR1 as SGHAT and CDR2 as FQDESV (reference sequence). CDR3 length: 15 amino acids. The CDR3 coding sequence is TGTGCCAGCAGGCGGGGGGGTACAGGGACCGCCGAGCAGTACTTC. Amino acid sequence: CASRRGGTGTAEQYF.

V usage is TRBV19 and J usage is TRBJ2-7, with 7 bases that match TRBD1. The CDR3 consists of 14 residues. V was clipped by 1 base and J by 3 bases; unmatched bases: 3. CDR1 LNHDA and CDR2 SQIVND come from the germline V gene (reference sequence). The CDR3 bases are TGTGCCAGTAGTATAGGGGACAGACTCTACGAGCAGTACTTC. Its protein is CASSIGDRLYEQYF. The variable domain in full, completed from reference TRBV19 and TRBJ2-7, reads DGGITQSPKYLFRKEGQNVTLSCEQNLNHDAMYWYRQDPGQGLRLIYYSQIVNDFQKGDIAEGYSVSREKKESFPLTVTSAQKNPTAFYLCASSIGDRLYEQYFGPGTRLTVT.

The gene calls are TRBV18 and TRBJ2-3; the match to TRBD1 covers 9 bases. The CDR3 runs 17 residues. Germline CDR1 and CDR2: KGHSH and LQKENI. V shed 3 bases and J 3 bases; nucleotides not matched to a gene: 10. CDR3 in amino acids: CASSPYLGTGITDTQYF. The CDR3 nucleotides are TGTGCCAGCTCACCGTATTTAGGGACAGGGATAACAGATACGCAGTATTTT.

The DNA of the CDR3 is TGTGCCAGCAGTGGGACAGGGCTGATAAACACCGGGGAGCTGTTTTTT. Translated, it gives CASSGTGLINTGELFF. The chain combines TRBV2 with TRBJ2-2; 8 bases align to TRBD1. Germline CDR1 SNHLY, CDR2 FYNNEI. The length of the CDR3 is 16 residues. J lost 2 bases, V lost 4 bases, and 6 bases had no gene match. Full variable domain (rest looked up from reference TRBV2 and TRBJ2-2): EPEVTQTPSHQVTQMGQEVILRCVPISNHLYFYWYRQILGQKVEFLVSFYNNEISEKSEIFDDQFSVERPDGSNFTLKIRSTKLEDSAMYFCASSGTGLINTGELFFGEGSRLTVL.

V is TRBV27 and J is TRBJ2-7; possible D gene TRBD2, 6 bases. The CDR3 totals 14 residues. Trimming took off 3 bases at V and 2 bases at J, with 11 bases between the two ends. Germline CDR1 is MNHEY and CDR2 is SMNVEV (reference sequence). CDR3 residues: CASSFLSGTYEQYF. DNA of the CDR3: TGTGCCAGCAGTTTCCTTAGCGGTACCTACGAGCAGTACTTC.

This clone is a singleton in its sample. V and J are TRBV10-2 and TRBJ2-7; 8 nucleotides align to TRBD2. CDR1 WSHSY and CDR2 SAAADI come from the germline V gene. This CDR3 spans 15 amino acids. J was trimmed by 3 bases and V by 10 bases; bases with no gene match: 14. The CDR3 region has the DNA TGCGCCACCGCCGGGGGGGTAGCGGGGTACTACGAGCAGTACTTC. Translation: CATAGGVAGYYEQYF.

The J gene is TRBJ2-7, the V gene TRBV13; 8 positions agree with TRBD2. This CDR3 is built from 15 residues. V lost 1 base to trimming and J lost 4 bases; unmatched junction nucleotides: 6. Germline CDR1 and CDR2: PRHDT and FYEKMQ (reference sequence). The CDR3: CASSLDAGGRYEQYF. CDR3 in DNA: TGTGCCAGCAGCTTAGATGCGGGGGGAAGATACGAGCAGTACTTC.

The chain combines TRBV7-8 with TRBJ1-4; D is unresolved. This CDR3 comprises 13 residues. The ends were cut back, 5 bases at V and 4 bases at J, with 8 bases in the middle. CDR1 is SGHVS and CDR2 is FQNEAQ in the germline V gene. CDR3 in amino acids: CASSRLYNEKLFF. The CDR3 DNA follows: TGTGCCAGCAGCAGACTGTATAATGAAAAACTGTTTTTT.

The chain uses TRBV4-1 and TRBJ2-2; 9 bases agree with TRBD2. The CDR3 sequence is 17 residues long. CDR1 and CDR2 from the germline V gene are MGHRA and YSYEKL. The V and J ends lost 0 bases and 2 bases, in that order; junction bases with no gene match: 4. The CDR3 is CASSQDRLAENTGELFF. In DNA form, the CDR3 reads TGCGCCAGCAGCCAAGATAGACTAGCGGAAAACACCGGGGAGCTGTTTTTT.

V and J are TRBV9 and TRBJ2-3; TRBD2 is a possible D gene (5 bases). Trimming pared 2 bases from V and 3 bases from J, leaving 10 bases between. CDR1 is SGDLS, CDR2 YYNGEE, per germline. This CDR3 is 14 amino acids long. CDR3 sequence: CASSVERWTDTQYF. The CDR3 DNA reads as TGTGCCAGCAGCGTGGAGCGGTGGACAGATACGCAGTATTTT.

V gene TRBV11-3 combines with J gene TRBJ2-7; D is perhaps TRBD2 (6 bases). This CDR3 has 14 amino acids. CDR1 is SGHNT, CDR2 YENEEA, per germline. V was clipped by 5 bases and J by 0 bases, with 11 bases between them. The CDR3 loop is CASSTVRGSYEQYF. As DNA, the CDR3 is TGTGCCAGCAGCACCGTGCGGGGCTCCTACGAGCAGTACTTC.

This clone was detected once. The V and J genes are TRBV4-2 and TRBJ2-7, with 10 bases identical to TRBD2. The CDR3 runs 16 residues. Losses at the gene ends were 0 bases for V and 1 base for J; bases not matched to a gene: 3. Germline CDR1 reads LGHNA; CDR2 reads YNFKEQ. The CDR3 DNA is TGTGCCAGCAGCCAAGAGGGGACTAGCGTTTCCTACGAGCAGTACTTC. As protein: CASSQEGTSVSYEQYF.

V and J are TRBV7-9 and TRBJ2-1; D gene ambiguous. CDR1 is SEHNR and CDR2 is FQNEAQ in the germline V gene (reference sequence). There are 17 residues in the CDR3. The V and J ends lost 0 bases and 0 bases respectively, with 12 bases between them. CDR3 DNA sequence: TGTGCCAGCAGCTTAGCGATTCAAGGAGTCTCCTACAATGAGCAGTTCTTC. Translation: CASSLAIQGVSYNEQFF.

The chain combines TRBV18 with TRBJ1-1; 9 nucleotides agree with TRBD1. J lost 3 bases, V lost 6 bases, and 5 bases had no gene match. The CDR3 runs 14 residues. Germline V gene sequence: CDR1 KGHSH, CDR2 LQKENI. The CDR3: CASSLGQGYTEAFF. The CDR3, as DNA: TGTGCCAGCTCCCTGGGACAGGGCTACACTGAAGCTTTCTTT.

The J gene is TRBJ1-1, the V gene TRBV10-3; maybe TRBD1 (6 bases). Germline CDR1 reads ENHRY; CDR2 reads SYGVKD. V was clipped by 6 bases and J by 5 bases, with 16 bases between them. The CDR3 loop spans 14 amino acids. In DNA, the CDR3 is TGTGCCATCAGCCTAGGGGGTGGGAATACTGAAGCTTTCTTT. Amino acid sequence: CAISLGGGNTEAFF.

This chain links TRBV29-1 with TRBJ2-7; 9 nucleotides align to TRBD1. The germline gives CDR1 SQVTM, CDR2 ANQGSEA. The CDR3 has 14 residues. V trimming: 2 bases; J trimming: 6 bases; junction bases outside the gene matches: 8. The CDR3 reads CSVEKGQGQSEQYF. The CDR3 bases are TGCAGCGTTGAAAAGGGACAGGGTCAGAGCGAGCAGTACTTC.

The chain couples TRBV7-9 to TRBJ1-2; no reliable D call. The V gene lost 1 base and the J gene lost 2 bases, with 5 bases spanning the gap. The V gene's germline CDR1 is SEHNR and CDR2 FQNEAQ (reference sequence). The CDR3 length is 13 residues. The CDR3 is CASSLEQNYGYTF. The DNA of the CDR3 is TGTGCCAGCAGCTTAGAACAGAACTATGGCTACACCTTC.

The chain couples TRBV6-5 to TRBJ1-1; no definite D call. With 6 bases removed from V and 5 bases from J, the gap between germline ends came to 19 bases. This CDR3 is 15 amino acids long. CDR1 and CDR2 from the germline V gene are MNHEY and SVGAGI. CDR3 DNA sequence: TGTGCCAGCAGCCGTCCACATTGGTCCTCTACTGAAGCTTTCTTT. It codes for CASSRPHWSSTEAFF.

This chain links TRBV5-1 with TRBJ1-1, with 7 nucleotides matching TRBD1. Germline CDR1 is SGHRS and CDR2 is YFSETQ. The J segment lost 2 bases and the V segment lost 2 bases, leaving 3 bases of the junction unmatched. This CDR3 comprises 14 residues. Here the CDR3 reads CASSFGTDNTEAFF. CDR3 bases: TGCGCCAGCAGCTTCGGGACAGATAACACTGAAGCTTTCTTT.

The J gene is TRBJ2-1, the V gene TRBV27; 12 bases match TRBD2. This CDR3 spans 16 amino acids. Unmatched junction bases numbered 11, after V lost 5 bases and J lost 9 bases. Germline values: CDR1 MNHEY, CDR2 SMNVEV (reference sequence). The CDR3 region is CASSTLTSGSLGEQFF. The DNA for the CDR3 is TGTGCCAGCAGTACCCTGACTAGCGGGAGCTTGGGTGAGCAGTTCTTC.

V gene TRBV9 combines with J gene TRBJ2-1, with 11 bases aligning to TRBD1. The CDR3 totals 14 residues. Germline V lookup: CDR1 SGDLS, CDR2 YYNGEE. The J segment lost 9 bases and the V segment lost 1 base, leaving 3 bases of the junction unmatched. The CDR3 bases are TGTGCCAGCAGCGTAAGGACAGGGGGCTTTGAGCAGTTCTTC. This sequence encodes CASSVRTGGFEQFF.

The chain is built from TRBV27 and TRBJ1-1; D is unresolved. V dropped 6 bases and J dropped 0 bases, with 11 bases sitting between them. Germline lookup yields CDR1 MNHEY and CDR2 SMNVEV (reference sequence). This CDR3 spans 14 amino acids. The CDR3 DNA follows: TGTGCCAGCAGCCTCCGGGATTTGAACACTGAAGCTTTCTTT. Protein: CASSLRDLNTEAFF.